The 5 T cell receptor beta chains listed next were all sequenced from one sample in a study of blood T cell repertoires in COVID-19. Assay used: immunoSEQ multiplex PCR; TCRdb lists only in-frame clones, some missing. The sample consists of approximately 260,000 clones, 87% of them appearing once. Sequenced: peripheral blood. These receptors were collected from a man in his sixties who had recovered from COVID-19.

The chain employs TRBV2 and TRBJ2-5; TRBD1 matches at 7 bases. Trimming at V came to 2 bases and at J to 7 bases, leaving 10 bases not matched to a gene. The CDR3 has 15 residues. The germline V gene has CDR1 SNHLY and CDR2 FYNNEI. For the CDR3, the DNA is TGTGCCAGCAGTGAACAGGGACAGTTAGCTTGGACCCAGTACTTC. It encodes CASSEQGQLAWTQYF.

This CDR3 is CSASYGRRGGLEQFF. Written as DNA, the CDR3 is TGCAGTGCTAGTTACGGGAGGCGGGGGGGCCTTGAGCAGTTCTTC. The chain combines TRBV20-1 with TRBJ2-1, with 9 bases identical to TRBD2. In germline, CDR1 is DFQATT, CDR2 SNEGSKA (reference sequence). Trimming took 3 bases from V and 9 from J; bases not matched to a gene: 12. The CDR3 is made up of 15 amino acids.

This clone has a handful of counts. CDR3 nucleotides: TGTGCCAGCAACTACCGGGACAGCTATAATTCACCCCTCCACTTT. It codes for CASNYRDSYNSPLHF. The V gene is TRBV9, the J gene TRBJ1-6; 7 bases map to TRBD1. Germline lookup yields CDR1 SGDLS and CDR2 YYNGEE. J lost 3 bases, V lost 6 bases, and 6 bases had no gene match. CDR3 length: 15 residues.

The chain combines TRBV9 with TRBJ2-1; 7 nucleotides line up with TRBD1. The CDR3 runs 15 residues. Unmatched junction bases numbered 8, after V lost 4 bases and J lost 4 bases. CDR1 is SGDLS, CDR2 YYNGEE, per germline. CDR3: CASSPRPGQYNEQFF. The CDR3 DNA reads TGTGCCAGCAGCCCACGACCGGGACAGTACAATGAGCAGTTCTTC.

The rearrangement uses TRBV7-9 and TRBJ2-1; D is perhaps TRBD1 (6 bases). The CDR3 is 13 residues long. V was clipped by 4 bases and J by 8 bases, with 12 bases between them. Looked up from germline, CDR1 is SEHNR and CDR2 is FQNEAQ (reference sequence). Here the CDR3 reads CASSYGQFDEQFF. The CDR3 DNA reads TGTGCCAGCAGCTATGGACAGTTCGATGAGCAGTTCTTC. The complete variable domain, with remaining parts taken from reference TRBV7-9 and TRBJ2-1, reads DTGVSQNPRHKITKRGQNVTFRCDPISEHNRLYWYRQTLGQGPEFLTYFQNEAQLEKSRLLSDRFSAERPKGSFSTLEIQRTEQGDSAMYLCASSYGQFDEQFFGPGTRLTVL.